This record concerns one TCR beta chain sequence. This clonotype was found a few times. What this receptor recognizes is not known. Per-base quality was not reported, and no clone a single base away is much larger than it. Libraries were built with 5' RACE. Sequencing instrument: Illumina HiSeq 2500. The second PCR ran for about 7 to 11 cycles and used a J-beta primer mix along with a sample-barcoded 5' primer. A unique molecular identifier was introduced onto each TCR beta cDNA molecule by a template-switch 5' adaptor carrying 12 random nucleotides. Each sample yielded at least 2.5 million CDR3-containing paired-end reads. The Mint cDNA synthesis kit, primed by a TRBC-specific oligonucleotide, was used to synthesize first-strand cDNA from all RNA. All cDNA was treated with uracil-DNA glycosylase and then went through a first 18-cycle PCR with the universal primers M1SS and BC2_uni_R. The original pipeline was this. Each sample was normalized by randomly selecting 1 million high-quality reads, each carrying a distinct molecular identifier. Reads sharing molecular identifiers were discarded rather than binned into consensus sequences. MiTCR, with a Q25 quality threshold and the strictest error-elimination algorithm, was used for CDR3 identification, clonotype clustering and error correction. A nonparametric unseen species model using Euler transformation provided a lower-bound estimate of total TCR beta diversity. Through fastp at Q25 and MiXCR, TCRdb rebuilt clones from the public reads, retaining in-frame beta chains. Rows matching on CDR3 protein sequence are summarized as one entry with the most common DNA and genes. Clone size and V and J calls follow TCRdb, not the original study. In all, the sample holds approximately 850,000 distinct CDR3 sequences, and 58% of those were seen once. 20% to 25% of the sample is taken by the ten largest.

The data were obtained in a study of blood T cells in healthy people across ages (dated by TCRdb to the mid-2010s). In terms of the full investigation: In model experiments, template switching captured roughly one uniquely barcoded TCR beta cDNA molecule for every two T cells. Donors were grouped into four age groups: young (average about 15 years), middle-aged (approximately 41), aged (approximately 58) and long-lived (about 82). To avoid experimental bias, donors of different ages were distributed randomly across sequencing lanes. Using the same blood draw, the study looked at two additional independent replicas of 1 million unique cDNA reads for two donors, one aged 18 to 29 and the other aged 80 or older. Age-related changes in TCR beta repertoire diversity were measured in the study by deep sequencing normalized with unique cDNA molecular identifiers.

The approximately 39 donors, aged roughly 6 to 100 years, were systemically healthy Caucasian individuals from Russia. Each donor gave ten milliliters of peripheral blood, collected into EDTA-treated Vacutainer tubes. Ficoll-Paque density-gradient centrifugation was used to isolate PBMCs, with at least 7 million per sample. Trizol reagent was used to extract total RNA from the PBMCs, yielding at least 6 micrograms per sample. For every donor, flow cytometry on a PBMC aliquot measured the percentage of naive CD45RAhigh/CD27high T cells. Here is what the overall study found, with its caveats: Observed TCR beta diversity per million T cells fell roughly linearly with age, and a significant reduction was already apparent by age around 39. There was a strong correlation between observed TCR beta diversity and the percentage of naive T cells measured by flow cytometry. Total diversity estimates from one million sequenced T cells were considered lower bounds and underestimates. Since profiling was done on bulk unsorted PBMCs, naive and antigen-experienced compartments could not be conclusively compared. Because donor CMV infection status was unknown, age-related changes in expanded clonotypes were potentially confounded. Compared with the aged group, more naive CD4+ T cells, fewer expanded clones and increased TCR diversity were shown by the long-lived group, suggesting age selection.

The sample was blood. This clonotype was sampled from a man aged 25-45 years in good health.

The CDR3 region reads CSARDRGGVSYEQYF. The nucleotide sequence reads as follows: TGCAGTGCTAGAGATCGAGGGGGGGTTTCCTACGAGCAGTACTTC. Here the chain combines TRBV20-1 and TRBJ2-7; matching of 7 bases hints at TRBD2 as the D gene. The CDR3 runs 15 amino acids, cysteine and phenylalanine included. The entry retains the CDR3 DNA only, 45 bases that are in frame from base 1. The CDR1 and CDR2 encoded by the germline V gene (reference sequence) are DFQATT and SNEGSKA. Relative to germline, V is 0 bases shorter and J is 1 base shorter, with 13 bases between their ends.